The T cell receptor (beta chain) described here comes from a study of technical replicates of blood from a handful of donors. After removal of 8 bases from V and 3 bases from J, the junction contained 6 bases not matched to a gene. CDR3 length: 15 amino acids. Germline V lookup: CDR1 ENHRY, CDR2 SYGVKD. Profiling relied on immunoSEQ multiplex PCR, and the TCRdb table lists in-frame clones only, not all of them. The table has about 61,000 clones, around 97% seen once. The TCR comes from a human donor in good health. Sequences were obtained from T cells isolated from PBMCs. V usage is TRBV10-3 and J usage is TRBJ2-2, with 10 bases fitting TRBD1. CDR3: CAIGGQGVDTGELFF. The CDR3 DNA reads TGTGCCATCGGCGGACAGGGGGTGGACACCGGGGAGCTGTTTTTT.